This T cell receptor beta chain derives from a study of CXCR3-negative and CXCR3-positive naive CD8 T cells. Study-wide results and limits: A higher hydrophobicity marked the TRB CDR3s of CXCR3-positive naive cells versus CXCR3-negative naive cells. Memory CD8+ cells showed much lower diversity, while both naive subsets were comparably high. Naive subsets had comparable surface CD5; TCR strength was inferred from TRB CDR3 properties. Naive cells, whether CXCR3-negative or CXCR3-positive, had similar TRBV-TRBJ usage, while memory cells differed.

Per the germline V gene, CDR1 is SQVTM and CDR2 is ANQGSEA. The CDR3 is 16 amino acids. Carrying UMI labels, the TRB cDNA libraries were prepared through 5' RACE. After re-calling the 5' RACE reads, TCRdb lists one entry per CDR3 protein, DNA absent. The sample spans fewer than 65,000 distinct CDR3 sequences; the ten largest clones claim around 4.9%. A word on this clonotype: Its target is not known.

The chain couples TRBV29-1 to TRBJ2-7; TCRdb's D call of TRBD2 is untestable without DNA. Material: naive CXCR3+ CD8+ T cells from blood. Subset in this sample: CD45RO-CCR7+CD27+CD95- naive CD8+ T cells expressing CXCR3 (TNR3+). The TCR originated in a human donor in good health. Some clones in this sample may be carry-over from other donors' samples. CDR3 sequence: CSVYPGLASRSYEQYF.